Below, 27 T cell receptor beta chains from the same sample are listed, as sequenced in a study of control samples from healthy donors and cancer patients. The repertoire was sequenced with immunoSEQ multiplex PCR; TCRdb's copy has only in-frame clones and lacks some. The table has about 85,000 clones, just over 90% seen once. What was sequenced was blood. The source of these receptors is a woman aged 18-29 years in good health.

J is TRBJ1-5 and V is TRBV12-3 or TRBV12-4; D is undetermined. CDR3 size: 11 residues. The germline V and J ends were trimmed by 4 bases and 11 bases, with 9 bases remaining between them. DNA for the CDR3: TGTGCCAGCAGTTCTGCCGCGTCCCAGCATTTT. Its protein product is CASSSAASQHF.

The genes are TRBV6-5 and TRBJ1-2, with 8 bases fitting TRBD1. J gave up 2 bases and V 6 bases, and 5 bases lay outside the gene matches. CDR1 is MNHEY, CDR2 SVGAGI, per germline. This CDR3 contains 14 residues. The DNA of the CDR3 is TGTGCCAGCAGGGGACAGGCCCTCAACTATGGCTACACCTTC. This sequence encodes CASRGQALNYGYTF.

V is TRBV7-8 and J is TRBJ2-2; a weak D match, TRBD1 (6 bases). Trimming took 9 bases from V and 1 from J, leaving 21 bases between them. Germline V lookup: CDR1 SGHVS, CDR2 FQNEAQ. The CDR3 has 17 residues. The CDR3, as DNA: TGTGCCAGTTCCCCCAGGGGACCTACCCTGAACACCGGGGAGCTGTTTTTT. This gives the protein CASSPRGPTLNTGELFF.

This clone was detected a few times. This chain links TRBV19 with TRBJ1-2, with D perhaps matching TRBD1 (6 bases). The V and J ends lost 8 bases and 0 bases respectively, with 7 bases between them. CDR1 is LNHDA, CDR2 SQIVND, per germline (reference sequence). The CDR3 sequence is 12 residues long. The CDR3: CASWTANYGYTF. The CDR3 DNA is TGTGCCAGTTGGACAGCTAACTATGGCTACACCTTC.

The chain carries TRBV28 and TRBJ1-1, with unresolved D. Trimming pared 6 bases from V and 6 bases from J, leaving 17 bases between. The CDR3 has 14 residues. Germline V gene data show CDR1 as MDHEN and CDR2 as SYDVKM. CDR3 protein: CASSLPLGRAEAFF. The CDR3 DNA is TGTGCCAGCAGCCTACCCCTCGGACGGGCTGAAGCTTTCTTT.

About this clone itself: Other DNA sequences in this sample translate to the same CDR3. The V gene is TRBV7-3, the J gene TRBJ2-1, with 14 positions matching TRBD2. Germline CDR1 SGHTA, CDR2 FQGTGA. The CDR3 covers 16 residues. Trimming at V came to 5 bases and at J to 4 bases, leaving 4 bases not matched to a gene. CDR3 loop: CASSPRTSGGYNEQFF. The CDR3 DNA sequence: TGTGCCAGCAGCCCAAGGACTAGCGGGGGGTACAATGAGCAGTTCTTC.

The chain combines TRBV2 with TRBJ1-2, with a possible D match to TRBD1 (5 bases). Germline loops: CDR1 SNHLY, CDR2 FYNNEI. Between the trimmed V and J ends, which lost 8 bases and 6 bases, there was a span of 19 bases. The CDR3 has 14 amino acids. The CDR3 DNA reads TGTGCCAGCTTTGGGAGACAGTCTGGGAATGGCTACACCTTC. Amino acids: CASFGRQSGNGYTF.

The chain has TRBV6-5 and TRBJ1-2; the D gene is possibly TRBD1 (5 bases). Trimming removed 6 bases at V and 14 bases at J, with 22 bases between. From germline, CDR1 is MNHEY and CDR2 SVGAGI. The CDR3 spans 13 residues. The CDR3 spells CASRNNKRGVLTF. In nucleotides, the CDR3 is TGTGCCAGCAGAAATAATAAGCGGGGGGTTTTGACCTTC.

J is TRBJ2-7 and V is TRBV24-1, with D perhaps assigned TRBD1 or TRBD2 (5 bases each). The germline V gene has CDR1 KGHDR and CDR2 SFDVKD. The V gene lost 7 bases and the J gene lost 9 bases, with 30 bases spanning the gap. The CDR3 runs to 17 residues. CDR3: CATRGKHRDGPPRMQYF. The CDR3 DNA is TGTGCCACCAGGGGTAAACATAGGGACGGACCGCCACGAATGCAGTACTTC.

V is TRBV3-1 (or the pseudogene TRBV3-2) and J is TRBJ2-3; weak D call: TRBD1 (6 bases). CDR1 and CDR2 from the germline V gene are LGHDT and YNNKEL (reference sequence). V lost 2 bases, J lost 2 bases, and 14 bases lay in between. The CDR3 has 16 residues. The CDR3 loop is CASSQRKTGATDTQYF. The CDR3 bases are TGTGCCAGCAGCCAACGAAAGACAGGAGCCACAGATACGCAGTATTTT.

The chain links TRBV24-1 to TRBJ2-7, with a weak D call TRBD1 (5 bases). Germline V gene data show CDR1 as KGHDR and CDR2 as SFDVKD. CDR3 length: 13 residues. The V end was cut by 7 bases, the J end by 1 base, with 10 bases between. CDR3 DNA sequence: TGTGCCACCAGCGGACAATCTTCCTACGAGCAGTACTTC. It encodes CATSGQSSYEQYF.

The V gene is TRBV5-4, the J gene TRBJ2-7, with 13 bases that match TRBD2. The germline V gene has CDR1 SGHNT and CDR2 YYREEE (reference sequence). The length of the CDR3 is 16 residues. J lost 3 bases, V lost 4 bases, and 7 bases had no gene match. The CDR3 sequence is CASSPGGTSGVYEQYF. Written as DNA, the CDR3 is TGTGCCAGCAGCCCCGGGGGGACTAGCGGGGTCTACGAGCAGTACTTC.

The chain has TRBV5-1 and TRBJ1-3; the D is unclear. Per the germline V gene, CDR1 is SGHRS and CDR2 is YFSETQ. Trimming shortened V by 0 bases and J by 3 bases, and 10 bases separated the two germline ends. CDR3 length equals 15 residues. The CDR3 nucleotides read TGCGCCAGCAGCTTGGGTGGAGACCTTGGAAACACCATATATTTT. This gives the protein CASSLGGDLGNTIYF. Supplemented by reference TRBV5-1 and TRBJ1-3, the full variable domain reads KAGVTQTPRYLIKTRGQQVTLSCSPISGHRSVSWYQQTPGQGLQFLFEYFSETQRNKGNFPGRFSGRQFSNSRSEMNVSTLELGDSALYLCASSLGGDLGNTIYFGEGSWLTVV.

V usage is TRBV6-5 and J usage is TRBJ2-3, with a tentative D call TRBD2 (8 bases). With 10 bases removed from V and 5 bases from J, the gap between germline ends came to 22 bases. Per the germline V gene, CDR1 is MNHEY and CDR2 is SVGAGI. This CDR3 region has 15 residues. CDR3 residues: CATRRGAGGLDTQYF. In nucleotides, the CDR3 is TGTGCCACTAGGCGGGGGGCAGGGGGGCTAGATACGCAGTATTTT.

The genes are TRBV6-2 or TRBV6-3 and TRBJ2-7; TRBD1 matches 9 bases. The CDR3 sequence is 17 residues long. The V gene end was trimmed by 5 bases and the J gene end by 1 base; junction bases not matched to a gene: 12. Germline V gives CDR1 MNHEY, CDR2 SVGEGT. In DNA, the CDR3 is TGTGCCAGCAGTCAAGGGACAGGGACCTTTTCGTCCTACGAGCAGTACTTC. Translated, it gives CASSQGTGTFSSYEQYF.

This sequence joins TRBV5-4 and TRBJ2-7; possibly TRBD1 for D (5 bases). Germline-derived CDR1 and CDR2 are SGHNT and YYREEE (reference sequence). This CDR3 is 19 amino acids long. The V gene lost 4 bases and the J gene lost 1 base, with 27 bases spanning the gap. CDR3 in DNA: TGTGCCAGCAGCCCCGTCGGTATCCCAGGGATGGTCGGGTCCTACGAGCAGTACTTC. Translated: CASSPVGIPGMVGSYEQYF.

This clone appeared a single time. This rearrangement joins TRBV5-4 to TRBJ2-3; 14 bases fit TRBD2. The CDR3 length is 17 residues. V dropped 4 bases and J dropped 3; count of bases not matched to a gene: 7. Germline V lookup: CDR1 SGHNT, CDR2 YYREEE (reference sequence). The CDR3 DNA sequence: TGTGCCAGCAGCACGGGAGGGACTAGCGGGGGAACAGATACGCAGTATTTT. It specifies CASSTGGTSGGTDTQYF.

The chain recombines TRBV2 with TRBJ1-2; D unclear. CDR1 is SNHLY and CDR2 is FYNNEI in the germline V gene. The CDR3 length is 14 residues. Trimming removed 2 bases at V and 5 bases at J, with 12 bases between. The CDR3 protein is CASSESGQQYGYTF. In DNA, the CDR3 is TGTGCCAGCAGTGAATCGGGTCAGCAATATGGCTACACCTTC. The whole variable domain, remainder taken from reference TRBV2 and TRBJ1-2, is EPEVTQTPSHQVTQMGQEVILRCVPISNHLYFYWYRQILGQKVEFLVSFYNNEISEKSEIFDDQFSVERPDGSNFTLKIRSTKLEDSAMYFCASSESGQQYGYTFGSGTRLTVV.

The V call is TRBV10-2, the J call TRBJ1-1; tentatively, D is TRBD1 (5 bases). This CDR3 has 12 amino acids. The germline CDR1 and CDR2 sequences are WSHSY and SAAADI. V dropped 7 bases and J dropped 8 bases, with 14 bases sitting between them. The CDR3, as DNA: TGCGCCAGCAAGGAGGGGAGAGCGGAAGCTTTCTTT. It translates to CASKEGRAEAFF.

The chain couples TRBV14 to TRBJ2-3; tentative D call: TRBD1 (6 bases). V was cut by 1 base and J by 5 bases, with 22 bases left in between. The germline CDR1 and CDR2 sequences are SGHDN and FVKESK. The CDR3 is made up of 18 amino acids. CDR3 loop: CASSQAYKNNRDKDTQYF. The CDR3 DNA sequence: TGTGCCAGCAGCCAAGCATACAAAAACAACAGGGATAAAGATACGCAGTATTTT.

The sample holds a few counts of this clone. Other nucleotide sequences from this sample produce the same CDR3. The CDR3, as DNA: TGTGCCAGCAGTTTGACGAGTGGTTACTCACCCCTCCACTTT. Residues: CASSLTSGYSPLHF. V and J are TRBV27 and TRBJ1-6, with unresolved D. The V end lost 3 bases, the J end lost 10 bases, and 13 bases lay between the germline ends. The CDR3 has 14 residues. Germline-derived CDR1 and CDR2 are MNHEY and SMNVEV (reference sequence).

The chain has TRBV5-1 and TRBJ1-2; perhaps TRBD1 as D (5 bases). Germline-derived CDR1 and CDR2 are SGHRS and YFSETQ. V was cut by 5 bases and J by 6 bases, with 14 bases left in between. This CDR3 region has 13 residues. This CDR3 is CASSPGRADGYTF. CDR3 in DNA: TGCGCCAGCAGTCCAGGGCGGGCGGATGGCTACACCTTC.

The genes are TRBV12-3 or TRBV12-4 and TRBJ1-5, with D unresolved. V lost 6 bases to trimming and J lost 7 bases, with 10 bases between them. The CDR3 has 12 amino acids. CDR3 loop: CASSSWAQPQHF. The CDR3 bases are TGTGCCAGCAGCTCATGGGCCCAGCCCCAGCATTTT.

The J gene is TRBJ2-5, the V gene TRBV5-6; D not resolved. The CDR3 is 14 amino acids. V was cut by 1 base and J by 3 bases, with 10 bases left in between. Germline loops: CDR1 SGHDT, CDR2 YYEEEE. The CDR3 sequence: CASSLSEDEETQYF. The CDR3 DNA sequence: TGTGCCAGCAGCTTGTCTGAGGACGAAGAGACCCAGTACTTC.

This clone was seen more than once but under ten times. The genes are TRBV28 and TRBJ1-5; perhaps TRBD1 as D (5 bases). The CDR3 sequence is 14 residues long. With 3 bases removed from V and 3 bases from J, the gap between germline ends came to 9 bases. Germline CDR1 MDHEN, CDR2 SYDVKM. The CDR3 is CASSFEGSNQPQHF. Written as DNA, the CDR3 is TGTGCCAGCAGTTTCGAGGGGTCCAATCAGCCCCAGCATTTT.

This chain links TRBV5-6 with TRBJ2-3; 8 bases match TRBD2. Germline V gene sequence: CDR1 SGHDT, CDR2 YYEEEE. V lost 4 bases to trimming and J lost 5 bases; unmatched junction nucleotides: 0. The CDR3 length is 12 residues. CDR3 coding DNA: TGTGCCAGCAGCCGGGGGGGAGATACGCAGTATTTT. It encodes CASSRGGDTQYF.

The chain uses TRBV7-9 and TRBJ1-1; 7 positions match TRBD1. After removal of 6 bases from V and 10 bases from J, the junction contained 8 bases not matched to a gene. Germline assignment: CDR1 SEHNR and CDR2 FQNEAQ (reference sequence). This CDR3 is built from 12 residues. In nucleotides, the CDR3 is TGTGCCAGCAGGCCCATAGGGGGCGTAGCTTTCTTT. This sequence encodes CASRPIGGVAFF.